This TCR beta chain derives from a study of brain T cells in children with intractable seizures. Sequencing was limited to surgery cases with top T cell transcript signatures in brain tissue. At least one anti-epileptic drug was given before surgery. Sequencing was performed with immunoSEQ multiplex PCR; in TCRdb, only in-frame clones are kept and a portion is missing. The sample contains about 22,000 clones, approximately 94% of which appear only once. Per the germline V gene, CDR1 is SGDLS and CDR2 is YYNGEE. Trimming at V came to 4 bases and at J to 2 bases, leaving 9 bases not matched to a gene. The CDR3 loop spans 16 amino acids. Points from the study as a whole: HCMV serostatus was not known, and viral specificity came from CDR3 similarity only. Clones missing pre-surgery may reflect undersampling of that blood sample.

As for this clone: Its antigen is not identified.

The sequence was collected from a boy under 18 with focal cortical dysplasia and intractable seizures. Sequenced here: peripheral blood, sampled at surgery. The chain couples TRBV9 to TRBJ1-2, with 9 positions matching TRBD1. CDR3 coding DNA: TGTGCCAGCAGCTCCCTAGGACAGGGGAGGAACTATGGCTACACCTTC. Amino acids: CASSSLGQGRNYGYTF.